This TCR beta chain was sequenced for a study of monozygotic twins with inflammatory bowel disease. As for this clonotype: The target antigen is unknown.

General study points: Diversity of TCRbeta measured by inverse Simpson was lower in IBD patients than in healthy co-twins. With others, IBD patients shared fewer clonotypes than healthy twins did, especially with disease activity.

The cDNA of both the TCRalpha and TCRbeta chains was subjected to two nested PCRs of approximately 16 and 9 cycles. TCRdb reanalyzed the 5' RACE reads, giving one entry per CDR3 protein sequence and no DNA. The listing contains around 210,000 distinct CDR3 sequences. This clonotype originated in a human donor with ulcerative colitis or Crohn's disease, or a healthy co-twin of an affected twin (not recorded which). The material sequenced was blood.

This CDR3 reads CASSSRAGLDEQFF. The chain employs TRBV7-8 and TRBJ2-1; TCRdb names TRBD2, which stays unverified in the absence of DNA. The CDR3 contains 14 residues. Germline V gives CDR1 SGHVS, CDR2 FQNEAQ.